This entry features one TCR beta chain sequence. The CDR3 covers 21 residues. Germline V CDR1 and CDR2: MNHEY, SMNVEV (reference sequence). The trim removed 5 bases at V and 1 base at J, leaving 18 bases unmatched. These data are taken from a study of blood T cell repertoires in COVID-19. Study-wide context: Some COVID-19 samples were acute and others convalescent; all came from the United States, Italy and Spain.

Enrolled through a virtual design, the participants were between roughly 18 and 90 years of age and came from about two dozen US areas. Participants had their cohort set by participant-reported clinical history. Using immunoSEQ multiplex PCR, the repertoire was profiled, and TCRdb retains in-frame clones only, with some absent. In the table there are roughly 400,000 clones, just over 90% of which are singletons. The chain is built from TRBV27 and TRBJ2-4; TRBD2 aligns across 12 bases. The source material was PBMCs or T cells enriched from blood (not recorded which). This sequence was found in a woman in her thirties or forties who had been exposed to COVID-19. The CDR3 sequence: CASSPLIQLAGGGWAKNIQYF. DNA for the CDR3: TGTGCCAGCAGTCCCTTAATCCAACTAGCGGGAGGAGGGTGGGCCAAAAACATTCAGTACTTC.